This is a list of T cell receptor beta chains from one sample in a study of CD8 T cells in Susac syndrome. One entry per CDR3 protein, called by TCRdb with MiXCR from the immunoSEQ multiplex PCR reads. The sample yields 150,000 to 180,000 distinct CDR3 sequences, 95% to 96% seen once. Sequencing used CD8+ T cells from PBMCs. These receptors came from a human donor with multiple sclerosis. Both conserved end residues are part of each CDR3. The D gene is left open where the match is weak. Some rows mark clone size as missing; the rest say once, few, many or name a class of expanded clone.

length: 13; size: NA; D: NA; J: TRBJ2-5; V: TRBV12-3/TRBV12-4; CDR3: CASRWRYQETQYF; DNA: TGTGCCAGCAGGTGGCGGTACCAAGAGACCCAGTACTTC
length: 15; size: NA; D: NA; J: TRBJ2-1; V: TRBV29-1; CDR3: CSVENRAYSYNEQFF; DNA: TGCAGCGTTGAAAATAGGGCCTACTCCTACAATGAGCAGTTCTTC
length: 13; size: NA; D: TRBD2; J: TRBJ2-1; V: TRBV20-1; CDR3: CSALAGGFNEQFF; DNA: TGCAGTGCCCTAGCGGGGGGGTTCAATGAGCAGTTCTTC
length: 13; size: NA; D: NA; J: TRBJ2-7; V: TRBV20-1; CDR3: CSARTALSYEQYF; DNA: TGCAGTGCGAGGACAGCCTTATCCTACGAGCAGTACTTC
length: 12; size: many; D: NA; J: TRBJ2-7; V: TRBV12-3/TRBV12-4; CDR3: CASSLGSYEQYF; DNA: TGTGCCAGTTCACTAGGCTCCTACGAGCAGTACTTC
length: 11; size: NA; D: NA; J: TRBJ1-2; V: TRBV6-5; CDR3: CASRTSYGYTF; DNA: TGTGCCTCCCGGACGTCCTATGGCTACACCTTC
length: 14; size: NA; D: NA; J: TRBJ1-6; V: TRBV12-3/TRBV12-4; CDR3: CASSPTGSNSPLHF; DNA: TGTGCCAGCAGTCCCACGGGCTCTAATTCACCCCTCCACTTT
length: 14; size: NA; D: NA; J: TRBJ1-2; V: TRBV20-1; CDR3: CSARDYIANYGYTF; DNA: TGCAGTGCCCGGGACTACATCGCTAACTATGGCTACACCTTC
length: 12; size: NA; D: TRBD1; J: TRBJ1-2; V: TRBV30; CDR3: CAWQGTGRGYTF; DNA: TGTGCCTGGCAAGGGACAGGGAGAGGCTACACCTTC
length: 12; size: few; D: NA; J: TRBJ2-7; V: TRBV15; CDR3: CATSREGYEQYF; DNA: TGTGCCACCAGCAGAGAGGGGTACGAGCAGTACTTC
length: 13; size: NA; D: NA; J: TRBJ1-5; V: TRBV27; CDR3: CASSLGQNQPQHF; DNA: TGTGCCAGCAGTTTAGGACAGAATCAGCCCCAGCATTTT
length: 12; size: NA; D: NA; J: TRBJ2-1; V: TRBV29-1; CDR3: CSVAGIGYEQFF; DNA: TGCAGCGTTGCTGGGATCGGTTATGAGCAGTTCTTC